There are a few counts of the clone carrying this T cell receptor (beta chain). As yet, its antigen is unknown. According to the study, TCR beta libraries were built with iRepertoire HTBI primers and CDR3-region Arm-PCR. Study processing details: Samples jointly harbored 55 to 75 TRBV and 14 to 15 TRBJ segments. TCRdb processed the multiplex PCR reads anew with MiXCR; each CDR3 protein has one entry. The V and J calls follow TCRdb's processing rather than the paper's. The sample has hundreds of thousands of distinct CDR3 sequences, about a fifth seen once. Trimming removed 1 base from V and 4 bases from J; junction bases left unmatched: 3. The CDR3 spans 14 residues. Germline loops: CDR1 SGHTA, CDR2 FQGNSA. The entry originates in a study of regulatory T cells in long-lasting Graves disease. Study information: Persistence in Graves' disease required over 5 years of antithyroid drugs plus positive TSH receptor antibodies.

The study, taken as a whole, reports: Segments TRBV28, TRBJ1-2 and TRBJ2-5 showed preferential usage in persistent disease. Patients whose Graves' disease persisted exhibited lower TCR diversity than those newly diagnosed.

This sample's time point: persistent/refractory GD, antithyroid drugs over 5 years with positive TRAb. Scientists built the TCR library using RNA that was extracted from PBMCs. This sequence was found in a female donor with Graves disease. The sample was peripheral blood mononuclear cells (PBMCs), taken when the disease was refractory, from a patient treated with antithyroid drugs. This chain links TRBV7-2 with TRBJ1-2; 7 bases are a match to TRBD1. As DNA, the CDR3 is TGTGCCAGCAGCTTAGTTCAGGGGGTCTATGGCTACACCTTC. Translated, it gives CASSLVQGVYGYTF. Complete variable domain (other parts from reference TRBV7-2 and TRBJ1-2): GAGVSQSPSNKVTEKGKDVELRCDPISGHTALYWYRQSLGQGLEFLIYFQGNSAPDKSGLPSDRFSAERTGGSVSTLTIQRTQQEDSAVYLCASSLVQGVYGYTFGSGTRLTVV.